The next 4 T cell receptor beta chains were all read from a single sample in a study of yellow fever vaccine responses in identical twins. A single record per CDR3 protein comes from TCRdb applying MiXCR to the RT-PCR reads. The data contain some 35,000 distinct CDR3 sequences, approximately 54% of them seen just once; the ten biggest clones take up 4.5%. Material: T cells from blood (PBMCs), unsorted or a sorted subset (not recorded which), obtained before or after yellow fever vaccination (not recorded which). All receptors come from a young woman who received the yellow fever vaccine.

The count of this clonotype is one. V usage is TRBV11-3 and J usage is TRBJ2-1, with a possible D match to TRBD1 (6 bases). V shed 5 bases and J shed 5 bases, with 16 bases lying between them. CDR1 and CDR2 (germline): SGHNT, YENEEA. The CDR3 covers 15 residues. The CDR3 DNA reads as TGTGCCAGCAGCACACAGGGTCTTGTTAACAATGAGCAGTTCTTC. Translated, it gives CASSTQGLVNNEQFF. The full variable domain, its missing parts supplied by reference TRBV11-3 and TRBJ2-1, is EAGVVQSPRYKIIEKKQPVAFWCNPISGHNTLYWYLQNLGQGPELLIRYENEEAVDDSQLPKDRFSAERLKGVDSTLKIQPAELGDSAVYLCASSTQGLVNNEQFFGPGTRLTVL.

The chain is built from TRBV20-1 and TRBJ1-6; 12 nucleotides line up with TRBD1. The CDR3 is 17 amino acids. Germline CDR1 reads DFQATT; CDR2 reads SNEGSKA (reference sequence). The ends lost 0 bases at V and 5 bases at J; junction bases unmatched: 5. In nucleotides, the CDR3 is TGCAGTGCTAGAGACCCGGGACAGGGGGCTGATAATTCACCCCTCCACTTT. This codes for CSARDPGQGADNSPLHF.

The chain uses TRBV25-1 and TRBJ2-5; either TRBD1 or TRBD2 may fit D (5 bases each). The CDR3 loop spans 13 amino acids. The V gene lost 2 bases and the J gene lost 4 bases, with 8 bases spanning the gap. Germline V gene sequence: CDR1 MGHDK, CDR2 SYGVNS. Here the CDR3 DNA reads TGTGCCAGCAGTGAACCTGGGGGAGAGACCCAGTACTTC. As protein: CASSEPGGETQYF.

This chain connects TRBV19 to TRBJ1-5; 8 positions agree with TRBD1. This CDR3 region has 17 residues. With 2 bases clipped from V and 0 bases from J, the junction kept 6 bases outside the gene matches. Germline CDR1 LNHDA, CDR2 SQIVND (reference sequence). The CDR3 coding sequence is TGTGCCAGTAGTATAACTACAGGGGGGTATAGCAATCAGCCCCAGCATTTT. Residues: CASSITTGGYSNQPQHF.